The rows below give T cell receptor beta chains drawn from one sample of a study of blood T cell repertoires in COVID-19. Data came from immunoSEQ multiplex PCR; TCRdb stores just in-frame clones and leaves some out. The table includes about 190,000 clones, around 80% detected once. Sequenced: peripheral blood. The source is a man younger than 40 with active or convalescent COVID-19. The CDR3 runs from the conserved cysteine through the conserved F or W. The D gene is left open where the match is weak. Only part of the rows carry a size: once, few, many, or a class if the clone is expanded.

D gene	clone size	V gene	J gene	CDR3 protein	CDR3 DNA
NA	NA	TRBV28	TRBJ1-4	CASSWAAGAGEKLFF	TGTGCCAGCAGCTGGGCGGCAGGGGCGGGTGAAAAACTGTTTTTT
NA	NA	TRBV14	TRBJ1-4	CASSQSEAPSAAKLFF	TGTGCCAGCAGCCAAAGCGAGGCGCCCTCCGCGGCAAAACTGTTTTTT
TRBD1	NA	TRBV30	TRBJ1-4	CAWSSLDRGPGKLFF	TGTGCCTGGAGTTCCCTGGACAGGGGGCCAGGAAAACTGTTTTTT
TRBD2	NA	TRBV30	TRBJ2-3	CAWSGTSGVTDTQYF	TGTGCCTGGAGTGGAACTAGCGGGGTAACAGATACGCAGTATTTT
NA	NA	TRBV9	TRBJ1-3	CASSVERGNTIYF	TGTGCCAGCAGCGTAGAACGGGGGAACACCATATATTTT
TRBD1	NA	TRBV4-3	TRBJ2-7	CASSQTLGQASYEQYF	TGCGCCAGCAGCCAAACACTGGGACAGGCCTCCTACGAGCAGTACTTC
TRBD2	NA	TRBV27	TRBJ2-3	CASTSTGGTQYF	TGTGCCAGCACCTCGACGGGGGGGACGCAGTATTTT
NA	NA	TRBV5-5	TRBJ1-1	CASSNNLLTEAFF	TGTGCCAGCAGCAACAACCTTTTGACTGAAGCTTTCTTT
NA	NA	TRBV12-2	TRBJ1-6	CASRFSPPGQGNNSPLHF	TGTGCAAGTCGCTTTTCCCCGCCGGGACAGGGGAATAATTCACCCCTCCACTTT
TRBD2	once	TRBV27	TRBJ2-2	CASSSPGLAGGTGELFF	TGTGCCAGCAGCAGCCCGGGACTAGCGGGAGGGACCGGGGAGCTGTTTTTT